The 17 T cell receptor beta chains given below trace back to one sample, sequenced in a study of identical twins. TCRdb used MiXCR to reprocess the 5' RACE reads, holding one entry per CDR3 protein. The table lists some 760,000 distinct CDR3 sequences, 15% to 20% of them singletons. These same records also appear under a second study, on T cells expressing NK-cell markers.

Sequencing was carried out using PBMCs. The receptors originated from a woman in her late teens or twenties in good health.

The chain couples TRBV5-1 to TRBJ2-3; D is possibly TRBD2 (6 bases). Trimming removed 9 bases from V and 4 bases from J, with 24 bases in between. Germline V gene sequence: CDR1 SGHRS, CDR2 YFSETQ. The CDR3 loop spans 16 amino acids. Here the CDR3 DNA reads TGCGCCACCCAGCTCCTCCCATCCGGGAGCTCAGATACGCAGTATTTT. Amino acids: CATQLLPSGSSDTQYF.

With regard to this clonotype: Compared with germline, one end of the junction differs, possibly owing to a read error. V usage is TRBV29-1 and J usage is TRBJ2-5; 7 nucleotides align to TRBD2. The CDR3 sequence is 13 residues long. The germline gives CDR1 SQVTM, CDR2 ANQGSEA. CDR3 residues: CSVENPAGETQHF. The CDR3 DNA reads TGCAGCGTTGAAAACCCGGCGGGAGAGACCCAGCACTTC.

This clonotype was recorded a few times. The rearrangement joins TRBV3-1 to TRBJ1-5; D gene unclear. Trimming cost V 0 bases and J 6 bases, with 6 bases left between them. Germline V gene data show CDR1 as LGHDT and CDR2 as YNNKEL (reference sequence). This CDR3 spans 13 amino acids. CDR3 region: CASSQEGGQPQHF. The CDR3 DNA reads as TGTGCCAGCAGCCAAGAAGGCGGTCAGCCCCAGCATTTT.

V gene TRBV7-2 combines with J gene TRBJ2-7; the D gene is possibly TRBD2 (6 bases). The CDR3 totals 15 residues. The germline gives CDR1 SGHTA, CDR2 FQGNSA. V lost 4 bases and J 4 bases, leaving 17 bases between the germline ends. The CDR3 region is CASSSGSFLLYEQYF. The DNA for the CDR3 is TGTGCCAGCAGCTCCGGGAGCTTCCTCCTTTACGAGCAGTACTTC.

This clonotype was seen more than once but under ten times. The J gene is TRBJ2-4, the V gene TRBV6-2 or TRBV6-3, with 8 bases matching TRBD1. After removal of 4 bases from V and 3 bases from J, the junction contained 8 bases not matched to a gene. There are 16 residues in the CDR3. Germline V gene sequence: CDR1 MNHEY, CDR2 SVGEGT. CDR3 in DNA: TGTGCCAGCAGTTCCCTCGGGGACAGGAGCAAAAACATTCAGTACTTC. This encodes CASSSLGDRSKNIQYF.

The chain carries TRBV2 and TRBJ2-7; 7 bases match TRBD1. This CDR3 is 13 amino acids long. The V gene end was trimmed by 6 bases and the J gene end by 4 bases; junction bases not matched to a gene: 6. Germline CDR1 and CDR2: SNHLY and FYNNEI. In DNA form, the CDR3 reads TGTGCCAGCAGGACAGGGAAAACGTACGAGCAGTACTTC. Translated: CASRTGKTYEQYF. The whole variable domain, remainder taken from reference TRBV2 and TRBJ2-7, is EPEVTQTPSHQVTQMGQEVILRCVPISNHLYFYWYRQILGQKVEFLVSFYNNEISEKSEIFDDQFSVERPDGSNFTLKIRSTKLEDSAMYFCASRTGKTYEQYFGPGTRLTVT.

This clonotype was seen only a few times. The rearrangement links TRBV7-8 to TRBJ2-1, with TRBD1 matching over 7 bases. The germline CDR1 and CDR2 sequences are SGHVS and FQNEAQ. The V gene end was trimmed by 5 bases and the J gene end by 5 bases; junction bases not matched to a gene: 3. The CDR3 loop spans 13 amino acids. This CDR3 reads CASSPDRDNEQFF. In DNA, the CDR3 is TGTGCCAGCAGCCCCGACAGGGACAATGAGCAGTTCTTC.

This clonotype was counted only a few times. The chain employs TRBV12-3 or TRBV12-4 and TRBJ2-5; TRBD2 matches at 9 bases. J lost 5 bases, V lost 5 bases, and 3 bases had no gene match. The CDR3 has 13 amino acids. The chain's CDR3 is CASSPSGTETQYF. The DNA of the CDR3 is TGTGCCAGCAGTCCTAGCGGGACGGAGACCCAGTACTTC.

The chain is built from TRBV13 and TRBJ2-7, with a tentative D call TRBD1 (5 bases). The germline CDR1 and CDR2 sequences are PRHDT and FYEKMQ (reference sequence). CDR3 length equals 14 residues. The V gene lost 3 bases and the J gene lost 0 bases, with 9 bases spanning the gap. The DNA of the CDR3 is TGTGCCAGCAGCTTGACAGCCATCTCCTACGAGCAGTACTTC. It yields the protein CASSLTAISYEQYF.

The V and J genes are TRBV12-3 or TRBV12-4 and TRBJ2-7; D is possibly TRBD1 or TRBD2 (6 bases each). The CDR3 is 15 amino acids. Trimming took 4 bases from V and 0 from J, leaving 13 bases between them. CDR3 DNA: TGTGCCAGCAGTTCCACAGGGAGGATCTCCTACGAGCAGTACTTC. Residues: CASSSTGRISYEQYF.

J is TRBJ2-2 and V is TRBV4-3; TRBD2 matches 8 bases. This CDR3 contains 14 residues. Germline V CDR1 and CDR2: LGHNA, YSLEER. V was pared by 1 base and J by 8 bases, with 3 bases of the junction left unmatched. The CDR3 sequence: CASSQVSGSGELFF. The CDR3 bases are TGCGCCAGCAGCCAAGTGAGCGGGAGTGGGGAGCTGTTTTTT.

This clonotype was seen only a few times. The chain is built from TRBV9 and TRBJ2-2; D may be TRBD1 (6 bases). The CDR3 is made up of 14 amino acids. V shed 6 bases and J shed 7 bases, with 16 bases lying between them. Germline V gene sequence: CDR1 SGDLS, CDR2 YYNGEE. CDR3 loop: CASNRDTASGELFF. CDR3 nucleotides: TGTGCCAGCAACCGGGACACCGCGAGCGGGGAGCTGTTTTTT.

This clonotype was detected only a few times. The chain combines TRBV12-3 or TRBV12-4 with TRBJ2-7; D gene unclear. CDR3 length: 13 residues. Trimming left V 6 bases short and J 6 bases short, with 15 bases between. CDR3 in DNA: TGTGCCAGCAGACCAAACCTAGAGATCGAGCAGTACTTC. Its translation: CASRPNLEIEQYF.

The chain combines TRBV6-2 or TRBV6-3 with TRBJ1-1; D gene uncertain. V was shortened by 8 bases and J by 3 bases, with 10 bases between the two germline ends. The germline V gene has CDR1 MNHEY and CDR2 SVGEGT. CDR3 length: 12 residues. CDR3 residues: CASVGGYTEAFF. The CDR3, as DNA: TGTGCCAGCGTCGGAGGCTACACTGAAGCTTTCTTT.

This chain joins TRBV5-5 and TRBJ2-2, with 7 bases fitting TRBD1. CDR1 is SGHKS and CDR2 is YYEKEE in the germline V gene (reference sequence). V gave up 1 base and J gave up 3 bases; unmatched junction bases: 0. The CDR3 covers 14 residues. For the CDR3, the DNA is TGTGCCAGCAGCTTGCAGGGGGACACCGGGGAGCTGTTTTTT. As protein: CASSLQGDTGELFF.

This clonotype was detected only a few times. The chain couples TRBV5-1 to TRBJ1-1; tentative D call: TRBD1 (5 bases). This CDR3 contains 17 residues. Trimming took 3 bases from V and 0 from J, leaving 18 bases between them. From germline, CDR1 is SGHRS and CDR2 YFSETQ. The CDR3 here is CASSSGQVRGLNTEAFF. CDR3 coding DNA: TGCGCCAGCAGCTCGGGTCAAGTGAGGGGCCTGAACACTGAAGCTTTCTTT.

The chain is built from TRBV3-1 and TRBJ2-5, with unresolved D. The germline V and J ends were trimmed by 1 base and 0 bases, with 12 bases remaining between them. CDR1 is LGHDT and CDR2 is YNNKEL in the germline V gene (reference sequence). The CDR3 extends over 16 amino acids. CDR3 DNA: TGTGCCAGCAGCCAAGGGGTTCAGTCGCACCAAGAGACCCAGTACTTC. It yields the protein CASSQGVQSHQETQYF.